The sequence of this TCR beta chain was determined in a study of T cells in Graves' hyperthyroidism and ophthalmopathy. In the study overall: Pretreatment peripheral blood was obtained at initial diagnosis. Study-wide results and caveats: Through a model of 13 V-J features, ophthalmopathy was separated from stable hyperthyroidism.

It was RNA transcripts that yielded the amplified TCR beta CDR3 regions. First-round RT-PCR targeting the TCR CDR3 was performed with the HTBI primer set. TCRdb reprocessed the multiplex PCR reads with MiXCR, giving one entry per CDR3 protein. In the table there are about 720,000 distinct CDR3 sequences, 18% of which are singletons. Pregnant or lactating patients were excluded, as were those with uncontrolled infection or other autoimmune disease. Diagnosis relied on clinical symptoms, serum thyroxine and TRAb, thyroid ultrasound and orbital computed tomography. Trimming left V 5 bases short and J 4 bases short, with 12 bases between. Germline-derived CDR1 and CDR2 are LGHDT and YNNKEL (reference sequence). This CDR3 is built from 14 residues. This clonotype was recorded many times. Its antigen is unidentified.

What was sequenced was blood. V is TRBV3-1 and J is TRBJ1-5; D may be TRBD1 (5 bases). This TCR came from a woman aged 45 to 65 with Graves' hyperthyroidism that later progressed to Graves' ophthalmopathy. DNA for the CDR3: TGTGCCAGCAGCTTACGTAGGGGTAATCAGCCCCAGCATTTT. This gives the protein CASSLRRGNQPQHF.